The 27 T cell receptor beta chains below all came from one sample that was sequenced in a study of blood T cells in healthy people across ages. Together with a sample-barcoded 5' primer, a J-beta primer mix was included in a second PCR lasting about 6 to 11 cycles. TCRdb re-analysed the 5' RACE reads in MiXCR, keeping a single row per CDR3 protein. The profile shows about 730,000 distinct CDR3 sequences, about 40% of them singletons. The sequenced sample was blood. The receptors derive from a woman aged 60 to 75 in good health.

Of note for this clonotype: A much larger clonotype is one base distant, so this may be a read error. The chain combines TRBV29-1 with TRBJ2-7; a possible D gene is TRBD1 (6 bases). Germline loops: CDR1 SQVTM, CDR2 ANQGSEA. Trimming removed 4 bases from V and 7 bases from J, with 23 bases in between. CDR3 length: 15 amino acids. CDR3 DNA sequence: TGCAGCGTTGCGGACAGTCGTAGCTCCTACAATGAGCAGTACTTC. Its protein product is CSVADSRSSYNEQYF.

This clonotype was seen at least ten times. The gene calls are TRBV7-9 and TRBJ2-7; possibly TRBD1 for D (6 bases). The V and J ends lost 4 bases and 0 bases respectively, with 10 bases between them. Per the germline V gene, CDR1 is SEHNR and CDR2 is FQNEAQ (reference sequence). The CDR3 consists of 14 residues. The DNA of the CDR3 is TGTGCCAGCAGCTCCCAGGGGATCTCCTACGAGCAGTACTTC. Its translation is CASSSQGISYEQYF.

The J gene is TRBJ2-3, the V gene TRBV7-9; 12 positions agree with TRBD2. Germline trimming cut 0 bases from V and 5 bases from J; bases unmatched to any gene: 3. This CDR3 has 16 residues. Per the germline V gene, CDR1 is SEHNR and CDR2 is FQNEAQ (reference sequence). CDR3 in amino acids: CASSLALAGGRDTQYF. The CDR3 DNA reads TGTGCCAGCAGCTTAGCGCTAGCGGGGGGGCGAGATACGCAGTATTTT.

V is TRBV6-6 and J is TRBJ2-5; 11 nucleotides match TRBD2. The J segment lost 1 base and the V segment lost 6 bases, leaving 4 bases of the junction unmatched. This CDR3 has 15 amino acids. Germline loops: CDR1 MNHNY, CDR2 SVGAGI (reference sequence). CDR3 residues: CASSAGTSGQETQYF. The DNA for the CDR3 is TGTGCCAGCAGCGCCGGGACTAGCGGCCAAGAGACCCAGTACTTC.

This chain joins TRBV18 and TRBJ2-4, with 11 bases identical to TRBD2. Germline CDR1 KGHSH, CDR2 LQKENI. CDR3 length: 17 amino acids. Unmatched junction bases numbered 4, after V lost 3 bases and J lost 0 bases. CDR3: CASSPASGGLAKNIQYF. The CDR3 DNA reads as TGTGCCAGCTCACCGGCTAGCGGGGGGCTAGCCAAAAACATTCAGTACTTC.

Remarks on this clonotype: This sequence may be a read error, since a much larger clone differs from it by one base. The chain combines TRBV7-2 with TRBJ2-1; TRBD2 aligns across 11 bases. This CDR3 spans 14 amino acids. CDR1 and CDR2 (germline): SGHTA, FQGNSA. The CDR3 DNA sequence: TGTGCCGGCAGCGCGACTAGCGGGGTGAGAGAGCAGTTCTTC. Its translation is CAGSATSGVREQFF.

There are a few counts of this clonotype. The chain is built from TRBV27 and TRBJ2-5; 9 nucleotides agree with TRBD1. This CDR3 is 14 amino acids long. V was clipped by 3 bases and J by 4 bases; unmatched bases: 3. The germline V gene has CDR1 MNHEY and CDR2 SMNVEV (reference sequence). CDR3 protein: CASSFLQGAETQYF. The CDR3 nucleotides read TGTGCCAGCAGTTTTCTACAGGGGGCAGAGACCCAGTACTTC.

This clonotype was recorded many times. This chain connects TRBV4-3 to TRBJ2-3; 8 nucleotides align to TRBD2. CDR3 size: 16 residues. From germline, CDR1 is LGHNA and CDR2 YSLEER. Losses at the gene ends were 0 bases for V and 2 bases for J; bases not matched to a gene: 4. The CDR3 bases are TGCGCCAGCAGCCAAGAGCCACTAGCGGCCACAGATACGCAGTATTTT. Encoded protein: CASSQEPLAATDTQYF.

CDR3 DNA: TGTGCCAGCAGTTACTCCTCTAGCGGGGGGGACGGTACGCAGTATTTT. Amino acids: CASSYSSSGGDGTQYF. J is TRBJ2-3 and V is TRBV6-6; 12 bases are shared with TRBD2. The germline CDR1 and CDR2 sequences are MNHNY and SVGAGI (reference sequence). The ends lost 0 bases at V and 8 bases at J; junction bases unmatched: 6. The CDR3 is made up of 16 amino acids.

The chain has TRBV20-1 and TRBJ2-1; 12 bases agree with TRBD1. The CDR3 runs to 13 residues. J lost 10 bases, V lost 4 bases, and 5 bases had no gene match. Germline CDR1 DFQATT, CDR2 SNEGSKA (reference sequence). The CDR3 region is CSATGTGGKEQFF. DNA of the CDR3: TGCAGTGCTACCGGGACAGGGGGCAAGGAGCAGTTCTTC.

This clonotype was found a few times. This rearrangement joins TRBV12-3 or TRBV12-4 to TRBJ2-3; either TRBD1 or TRBD2 may fit D (5 bases each). The CDR3 length is 14 residues. V was clipped by 8 bases and J by 1 base, with 13 bases between them. The CDR3 nucleotides read TGTGCCAGCCGGGGACGAGCGGGCACAGATACGCAGTATTTT. As protein: CASRGRAGTDTQYF.

Here the CDR3 DNA reads TGCAGTGCTAGAGGGGGGGGTGGGTCTGAAGCTTTCTTT. It is translated as CSARGGGGSEAFF. The gene calls are TRBV20-1 and TRBJ1-1; D perhaps matches TRBD1 (5 bases). Trimming left V 1 base short and J 6 bases short, with 12 bases between. This CDR3 region has 13 residues. Germline V gene data show CDR1 as DFQATT and CDR2 as SNEGSKA (reference sequence).

The chain has TRBV20-1 and TRBJ2-3, with D hard to call. Germline lookup yields CDR1 DFQATT and CDR2 SNEGSKA (reference sequence). The CDR3 spans 12 residues. V was pared by 7 bases and J by 0 bases, with 8 bases between. The CDR3 DNA follows: TGCAGTGTAGCTGCTAGCACAGATACGCAGTATTTT. Translating it yields CSVAASTDTQYF.

The chain couples TRBV20-1 to TRBJ2-7; 8 nucleotides align to TRBD2. Germline V gene data show CDR1 as DFQATT and CDR2 as SNEGSKA (reference sequence). Trimming at V came to 2 bases and at J to 3 bases, leaving 6 bases not matched to a gene. The CDR3 is made up of 14 amino acids. The CDR3 region is CSARITSGFYEQYF. DNA of the CDR3: TGCAGTGCTAGAATAACTAGCGGTTTCTACGAGCAGTACTTC.

This chain links TRBV21-1 with TRBJ2-2; the DNA was not used to check the table's D call, TRBD1. TRBV21-1 is a listed pseudogene. The CDR3 consists of 16 residues. CDR3 bases: TGTGCCAGCAGCGCATCCGGGACAGGGGGCACCGGGGAGCTGTTTTTT. Its protein product is CASSASGTGGTGELFF.

The chain joins TRBV20-1 to TRBJ2-3; 8 nucleotides line up with TRBD2. The CDR3 runs to 14 residues. Trimming cost V 2 bases and J 5 bases; bases outside gene matches: 6. CDR1 and CDR2 (germline): DFQATT, SNEGSKA (reference sequence). This chain's CDR3 is CSARLAGGGDTQYF. In DNA form, the CDR3 reads TGCAGTGCTAGATTGGCGGGGGGTGGAGATACGCAGTATTTT.

This clonotype was seen many times. The CDR3 spells CASSSYQGGEQYF. Written as DNA, the CDR3 is TGTGCCAGCAGCTCCTACCAGGGAGGCGAGCAGTACTTC. V gene TRBV7-6 combines with J gene TRBJ2-7; D is possibly TRBD2 (6 bases). The CDR3 covers 13 residues. The germline V gene has CDR1 SGHVS and CDR2 FNYEAQ. Trimming left V 4 bases short and J 6 bases short, with 13 bases between.

This clonotype was counted a few times. J is TRBJ2-5 and V is TRBV6-1; unclear D gene. CDR1 is MNHNS and CDR2 is SASEGT in the germline V gene. Trimming removed 6 bases at V and 4 bases at J, with 15 bases between. The CDR3 spans 14 residues. The CDR3 bases are TGTGCCAGCAGGGTTCCGGGTAATAGAGAGACCCAGTACTTC. Translation: CASRVPGNRETQYF.

This clonotype was detected only a few times. Written as DNA, the CDR3 is TGCGCCAGCAGCCAAGAGCAGACAGGCCCCTATGGCTACACCTTC. Its translation: CASSQEQTGPYGYTF. This chain links TRBV4-1 with TRBJ1-2; TRBD1 is a possible D gene (6 bases). The CDR3 is made up of 15 amino acids. V was trimmed by 0 bases and J by 4 bases, leaving 12 bases between them. Per the germline V gene, CDR1 is MGHRA and CDR2 is YSYEKL.

The chain carries TRBV6-6 and TRBJ1-1; D not resolved. Looked up from germline, CDR1 is MNHNY and CDR2 is SVGAGI (reference sequence). This CDR3 comprises 14 residues. V was clipped by 5 bases and J by 4 bases, with 14 bases between them. As DNA, the CDR3 is TGTGCCAGCAGTCCCCCCGGGGAGGGCACTGAAGCTTTCTTT. This gives the protein CASSPPGEGTEAFF.

The chain carries TRBV11-2 and TRBJ2-3; unclear D gene. CDR1 SGHAT and CDR2 FQNNGV come from the germline V gene. This CDR3 has 14 residues. The ends were cut back, 0 bases at V and 4 bases at J, with 8 bases in the middle. Here the CDR3 reads CASSLEAGSDTQYF. CDR3 DNA sequence: TGTGCCAGCAGCTTAGAAGCCGGCTCAGATACGCAGTATTTT. Filled out from reference TRBV11-2 and TRBJ2-3, the complete variable domain reads EAGVAQSPRYKIIEKRQSVAFWCNPISGHATLYWYQQILGQGPKLLIQFQNNGVVDDSQLPKDRFSAERLKGVDSTLKIQPAKLEDSAVYLCASSLEAGSDTQYFGPGTRLTVL.

This clonotype occurred a few times. V gene TRBV20-1 combines with J gene TRBJ2-6; D unresolved. Per germline, CDR1 DFQATT and CDR2 SNEGSKA (reference sequence). Trimming removed 0 bases at V and 0 bases at J, with 9 bases between. The CDR3 extends over 16 amino acids. CDR3 coding DNA: TGCAGTGCTAGAGATCCTGCCATCTCTGGGGCCAACGTCCTGACTTTC. Encoded protein: CSARDPAISGANVLTF.

The chain uses TRBV18 and TRBJ1-5; TRBD1 matches 7 bases. J lost 1 base, V lost 1 base, and 4 bases had no gene match. The CDR3 extends over 16 amino acids. Germline-derived CDR1 and CDR2 are KGHSH and LQKENI. CDR3 coding DNA: TGTGCCAGCTCACCACTGAACAGGGGAAGCAATCAGCCCCAGCATTTT. It translates to CASSPLNRGSNQPQHF.

In this sample, this clonotype turned up many times. The chain couples TRBV29-1 to TRBJ2-1; D is ambiguous. CDR1 and CDR2 from the germline V gene are SQVTM and ANQGSEA. The CDR3 has 10 amino acids. With 2 bases removed from V and 7 bases from J, the gap between germline ends came to 3 bases. In nucleotides, the CDR3 is TGCAGCGTTGAAAGGAATGAGCAGTTCTTC. Translating gives CSVERNEQFF.

The chain is built from TRBV20-1 and TRBJ2-1; TRBD2 aligns across 10 bases. V lost 2 bases and J lost 6; bases outside the gene matches: 4. This CDR3 is 14 amino acids long. Germline V gene data show CDR1 as DFQATT and CDR2 as SNEGSKA (reference sequence). The CDR3 region has the DNA TGCAGTGCTAGAATAGCGGGAGGTACCAATGAGCAGTTCTTC. Residues: CSARIAGGTNEQFF.

The chain couples TRBV5-5 to TRBJ2-1, with 7 nucleotides matching TRBD2. V gave up 0 bases and J gave up 9 bases; unmatched junction bases: 9. The CDR3 contains 15 residues. Germline CDR1 and CDR2: SGHKS and YYEKEE (reference sequence). CDR3 sequence: CASSLDTSAFGEQFF. The CDR3 DNA follows: TGTGCCAGCAGCTTGGATACTAGCGCGTTCGGTGAGCAGTTCTTC.

This clonotype was detected only a few times. This chain joins TRBV11-2 and TRBJ2-7, with D possibly matching TRBD2 (5 bases). Germline-derived CDR1 and CDR2 are SGHAT and FQNNGV. The V end lost 5 bases, the J end lost 1 base, and 12 bases lay between the germline ends. This CDR3 is built from 14 residues. The CDR3 DNA reads as TGTGCCAGCAGCCCACCCGAGGGATCCTACGAGCAGTACTTC. This sequence encodes CASSPPEGSYEQYF.